Presented here are 27 T cell receptor beta chains from one specimen sequenced in a study of blood T cell repertoires in COVID-19. The assay was immunoSEQ multiplex PCR, and TCRdb's table has in-frame clones only and misses some. The sample shows approximately 75,000 clones, more than 75% of them seen only once. Sample: peripheral blood. These receptors all come from an elderly woman with active or convalescent COVID-19.

This chain uses TRBV7-2 with TRBJ2-5; perhaps TRBD1 as D (5 bases). V shed 2 bases and J shed 1 base, with 8 bases lying between them. This CDR3 has 14 amino acids. CDR1 is SGHTA and CDR2 is FQGNSA in the germline V gene. Written as DNA, the CDR3 is TGTGCCAGCAGCTTAAAGACAGTCCAAGAGACCCAGTACTTC. Protein product: CASSLKTVQETQYF.

This sequence joins TRBV5-1 and TRBJ2-3; D might be TRBD1 (5 bases). Germline CDR1 and CDR2: SGHRS and YFSETQ. The CDR3 contains 16 residues. Trimming removed 0 bases from V and 4 bases from J, with 15 bases in between. This chain's CDR3 is CASSLAMGLGADTQYF. The CDR3 nucleotides are TGCGCCAGCAGCTTGGCCATGGGGTTAGGGGCAGATACGCAGTATTTT.

This clone came up a few times. V is TRBV7-8 and J is TRBJ2-2, with D perhaps TRBD1 or TRBD2 (5 bases each). The CDR3 totals 13 residues. Trimming stripped 5 bases from V and 8 bases from J, with 12 bases between. The V gene's germline CDR1 is SGHVS and CDR2 FQNEAQ. The CDR3 DNA sequence: TGTGCCAGCAGCCGGGGCACACATGGGGAGCTGTTTTTT. Translated: CASSRGTHGELFF.

The J gene is TRBJ2-5, the V gene TRBV6-5, with D possibly TRBD1 on 6 matching bases. Germline assignment: CDR1 MNHEY and CDR2 SVGAGI. The CDR3 length is 15 residues. V was shortened by 4 bases and J by 2 bases, with 14 bases between the two germline ends. The chain's CDR3 is CASSSSPDRQETQYF. The CDR3 DNA is TGTGCCAGCAGTTCCTCCCCCGACAGGCAAGAGACCCAGTACTTC.

This clone has only one observation. The chain links TRBV27 to TRBJ2-1; perhaps TRBD1 as D (5 bases). CDR1 is MNHEY and CDR2 is SMNVEV in the germline V gene (reference sequence). This CDR3 is 12 amino acids long. V lost 7 bases, J lost 1 base, and 5 bases lay in between. The CDR3 region has the DNA TGTGCCAGCACAGGGTCCTACAATGAGCAGTTCTTC. Amino acids: CASTGSYNEQFF.

In this sample, this clone turned up a few times. The chain carries TRBV7-2 and TRBJ1-1; a possible D gene is TRBD1 (6 bases). The CDR3 is 14 residues long. Trimming removed 8 bases from V and 0 bases from J, with 13 bases in between. From germline, CDR1 is SGHTA and CDR2 FQGNSA. The CDR3 region is CASALQGLNTEAFF. CDR3 DNA: TGTGCCAGCGCCCTACAGGGCTTGAACACTGAAGCTTTCTTT.

This sequence joins TRBV3-1 (or the pseudogene TRBV3-2) and TRBJ1-3; weak D call: TRBD1 (6 bases). The germline V gene has CDR1 LGHDT and CDR2 YNNKEL (reference sequence). This CDR3 is built from 15 residues. V was shortened by 1 base and J by 2 bases, with 9 bases between the two germline ends. CDR3 DNA: TGTGCCAGCAGCCAAGTTCAGGGGCCTGGAAACACCATATATTTT. Translating gives CASSQVQGPGNTIYF.

This sequence joins TRBV7-8 and TRBJ1-2; D not resolved. Deletions cut 6 bases from V and 1 base from J, with 15 bases between. Germline V gives CDR1 SGHVS, CDR2 FQNEAQ. This CDR3 comprises 15 residues. CDR3 sequence: CASSDRRGYNYGYTF. The CDR3 DNA is TGTGCCAGCAGTGATCGACGAGGGTATAACTATGGCTACACCTTC.

The chain couples TRBV30 to TRBJ2-7, with 9 bases matching TRBD1. V lost 4 bases and J lost 0; bases outside the gene matches: 7. From germline, CDR1 is GTSNPN and CDR2 SVGIG (reference sequence). This CDR3 has 15 amino acids. The CDR3 loop reads CAWTVADRGSYEQYF. The CDR3 region has the DNA TGTGCCTGGACTGTAGCGGACAGGGGCTCCTACGAGCAGTACTTC.

The chain recombines TRBV3-1 (or the pseudogene TRBV3-2) with TRBJ1-5; D gene unclear. V shed 4 bases and J shed 8 bases, with 6 bases lying between them. The CDR3 contains 11 residues. Germline V gene data show CDR1 as LGHDT and CDR2 as YNNKEL (reference sequence). CDR3 in DNA: TGTGCCAGCAGCCGGGCCAAGCCCCAGCATTTT. This codes for CASSRAKPQHF.

The chain is built from TRBV6-5 and TRBJ1-3, with unresolved D. Trimming took off 7 bases at V and 3 bases at J, with 13 bases between the two ends. Germline V gene lookup returns CDR1 MNHEY and CDR2 SVGAGI. This CDR3 has 14 residues. CDR3 nucleotide sequence: TGTGCCAGCATCCCCGCGGGGTTTGGAAACACCATATATTTT. It specifies CASIPAGFGNTIYF.

This clone occurred once. This chain connects TRBV4-3 to TRBJ1-2; 9 bases match TRBD1. CDR1 and CDR2 from the germline V gene are LGHNA and YSLEER. The CDR3 covers 15 residues. The junction had 8 bases not matched to a gene; V was cut back by 2 bases and J by 7 bases. The CDR3 region has the DNA TGCGCCAGCAGCCAACTGACAGGGGGTGCGGGTGGCTACACCTTC. Residues: CASSQLTGGAGGYTF.

Here the CDR3 reads CASSEAWVRGQPQHF. The CDR3, as DNA: TGTGCCAGCAGTGAAGCATGGGTAAGGGGTCAGCCCCAGCATTTT. The chain recombines TRBV2 with TRBJ1-5; D might be TRBD1 (5 bases). Trimming took 0 bases from V and 6 from J, leaving 12 bases between them. Germline CDR1 and CDR2: SNHLY and FYNNEI. The CDR3 totals 15 residues.

The chain uses TRBV5-1 and TRBJ2-3; 9 bases align to TRBD2. The length of the CDR3 is 16 residues. CDR1 is SGHRS and CDR2 is YFSETQ in the germline V gene. The V segment lost 3 bases and the J segment 2 bases; nucleotides outside the gene matches: 7. CDR3: CASSSATSGDTDTQYF. In DNA, the CDR3 is TGCGCCAGCAGCTCCGCGACTAGCGGAGACACAGATACGCAGTATTTT.

The J gene is TRBJ2-7, the V gene TRBV27, with 7 bases lining up with TRBD1. This CDR3 is 15 amino acids long. Unmatched junction bases numbered 5, after V lost 0 bases and J lost 3 bases. From germline, CDR1 is MNHEY and CDR2 SMNVEV (reference sequence). The CDR3 region is CASSLSWDSLYEQYF. The CDR3 nucleotides read TGTGCCAGCAGTTTATCGTGGGACAGCCTCTACGAGCAGTACTTC.

V gene TRBV5-4 combines with J gene TRBJ2-5; tentatively, D is TRBD1 (6 bases). The CDR3 has 15 amino acids. Trimming took 4 bases from V and 2 from J, leaving 15 bases between them. Germline V gene sequence: CDR1 SGHNT, CDR2 YYREEE (reference sequence). CDR3 nucleotides: TGTGCCAGCAGCACACCTGGGACACCGCAAGAGACCCAGTACTTC. Protein: CASSTPGTPQETQYF.

This chain joins TRBV11-2 and TRBJ1-2; tentative D call: TRBD1 (5 bases). Germline V lookup: CDR1 SGHAT, CDR2 FQNNGV. V gave up 5 bases and J gave up 1 base, with 8 bases separating them. The CDR3 runs 13 residues. The CDR3 region is CASSPQGNYGYTF. The CDR3 bases are TGTGCCAGCAGCCCTCAGGGTAACTATGGCTACACCTTC.

This clone was counted only a few times. The rearrangement links TRBV11-2 to TRBJ1-2, with 8 nucleotides matching TRBD1. This CDR3 is built from 14 residues. CDR1 SGHAT and CDR2 FQNNGV come from the germline V gene. V was pared by 6 bases and J by 3 bases, with 6 bases of the junction left unmatched. CDR3 DNA sequence: TGTGCCAGCAGTCGACAGGGGAAAGACTATGGCTACACCTTC. Translation gives CASSRQGKDYGYTF. Looking up the rest from reference TRBV11-2 and TRBJ1-2 gives the full variable domain: EAGVAQSPRYKIIEKRQSVAFWCNPISGHATLYWYQQILGQGPKLLIQFQNNGVVDDSQLPKDRFSAERLKGVDSTLKIQPAKLEDSAVYLCASSRQGKDYGYTFGSGTRLTVV.

CDR3 nucleotides: TGTGCCAGCAGCTATAGCTTAGATGAGCAGTTCTTC. The encoded protein is CASSYSLDEQFF. V usage is TRBV11-2 and J usage is TRBJ2-1; D remains ambiguous. CDR1 and CDR2 (germline): SGHAT, FQNNGV. Trimming shortened V by 4 bases and J by 8 bases, and 9 bases separated the two germline ends. This CDR3 is built from 12 residues. Drawing the rest from reference TRBV11-2 and TRBJ2-1, the complete variable domain is EAGVAQSPRYKIIEKRQSVAFWCNPISGHATLYWYQQILGQGPKLLIQFQNNGVVDDSQLPKDRFSAERLKGVDSTLKIQPAKLEDSAVYLCASSYSLDEQFFGPGTRLTVL.

The V call is TRBV9, the J call TRBJ1-3; D is ambiguous. The V end lost 0 bases, the J end lost 0 bases, and 10 bases lay between the germline ends. CDR3 length: 16 amino acids. CDR1 is SGDLS and CDR2 is YYNGEE in the germline V gene. The CDR3 DNA reads TGTGCCAGCAGCGTAGGCACGATCAGCTCTGGAAACACCATATATTTT. It specifies CASSVGTISSGNTIYF.

This clone turned up a few times. The genes are TRBV11-2 and TRBJ1-5, with a weak D call TRBD1 (6 bases). The V end was cut by 11 bases, the J end by 0 bases, with 23 bases between. Germline assignment: CDR1 SGHAT and CDR2 FQNNGV. This CDR3 is 17 amino acids long. CDR3 nucleotide sequence: TGTGCCCATAGGGGGGGCAGAGAATTTTATAGCAATCAGCCCCAGCATTTT. This sequence encodes CAHRGGREFYSNQPQHF.

The chain combines TRBV7-9 with TRBJ1-2; 8 nucleotides agree with TRBD1. Trimming at V came to 4 bases and at J to 4 bases, leaving 8 bases not matched to a gene. There are 15 residues in the CDR3. Germline V CDR1 and CDR2: SEHNR, FQNEAQ (reference sequence). CDR3 region: CASSSGAGGSYGYTF. CDR3 bases: TGTGCCAGCAGCTCAGGGGCAGGGGGCAGCTATGGCTACACCTTC.

The CDR3 sequence is CATSRYRENTEAFF. CDR3 DNA: TGTGCCACCAGCCGCTACCGAGAGAACACTGAAGCTTTCTTT. The chain carries TRBV15 and TRBJ1-1; D is uncertain. The V end lost 5 bases, the J end lost 1 base, and 11 bases lay between the germline ends. Germline assignment: CDR1 LNHNV and CDR2 YYDKDF (reference sequence). The CDR3 is 14 residues long.

The chain links TRBV6-2 or TRBV6-3 to TRBJ2-7; D gene unclear. Deletions cut 0 bases from V and 12 bases from J, with 15 bases between. Germline lookup yields CDR1 MNHEY and CDR2 SVGEGT. The CDR3 totals 13 residues. CDR3 nucleotides: TGTGCCAGCAGTTACTCGACGGGTCCTAAGGCGTACTTC. Its protein product is CASSYSTGPKAYF.

The CDR3 DNA follows: TGTGCCAGCAGCTTAAATAGGGCACAGGGGGATAATCAGCCCCAGCATTTT. This encodes CASSLNRAQGDNQPQHF. The chain joins TRBV7-8 to TRBJ1-5; TRBD1 matches at 8 bases. This CDR3 is 17 amino acids long. Germline CDR1 reads SGHVS; CDR2 reads FQNEAQ. V was clipped by 2 bases and J by 4 bases; unmatched bases: 10. The variable domain in full, with the rest retrieved from reference TRBV7-8 and TRBJ1-5, is GAGVSQSPRYKVAKRGQDVALRCDPISGHVSLFWYQQALGQGPEFLTYFQNEAQLDKSGLPSDRFFAERPEGSVSTLKIQRTQQEDSAVYLCASSLNRAQGDNQPQHFGDGTRLSIL.

The chain couples TRBV12-3 or TRBV12-4 to TRBJ1-1; 7 bases match TRBD1. V dropped 5 bases and J dropped 2; count of bases not matched to a gene: 2. The CDR3 is made up of 13 amino acids. The CDR3 loop is CASSRQGNTEAFF. CDR3 in DNA: TGTGCCAGCAGTCGACAGGGAAACACTGAAGCTTTCTTT.

The rearrangement joins TRBV11-2 to TRBJ2-5; D unresolved. Deletions cut 0 bases from V and 1 base from J, with 9 bases between. Germline V CDR1 and CDR2: SGHAT, FQNNGV. The CDR3 has 15 amino acids. The CDR3 DNA reads TGTGCCAGCAGCTTAGATCTGCCCAGCCAAGAGACCCAGTACTTC. Its protein product is CASSLDLPSQETQYF.